These T cell receptor beta chains were read from a single sample in a study of T cells in localized non-small cell lung cancer. Generated by immunoSEQ multiplex PCR, the TCRdb table keeps only in-frame clones and is missing some. The data contain approximately 32,000 clones, over 70% of them seen just once; the ten biggest clones take up 17%. The source material was peripheral blood, sampled before any cancer treatment. These receptors originate from an older male donor with stage III squamous cell lung carcinoma. Both conserved end residues are part of each CDR3. The order of the fields is J gene, V gene, D gene, clone size, CDR3 DNA, CDR3 protein. D genes are given only for firm matches. Size tells how often a clone was seen (once, few, many) or the class of an expanded clone, and some rows leave it out.

>TRBJ1-1|TRBV7-9|.|.
TGTGCCAGCAGCTTATACGGGAACACTGAAGCTTTCTTT
CASSLYGNTEAFF
>TRBJ1-2|TRBV19|TRBD1|.
TGTGCCAGTAGTACTACAGGGGTCAACTATGGCTACACCTTC
CASSTTGVNYGYTF
>TRBJ2-1|TRBV7-2|.|.
TGTGCCAGCAGCTTTAACAGCGTAGGGCGGGAGCAGTTCTTC
CASSFNSVGREQFF
>TRBJ1-6|TRBV6-1|TRBD1|few
TGTGCCAGCACACAGGGGGCGCCTAATTCACCCCTCCACTTT
CASTQGAPNSPLHF
>TRBJ1-5|TRBV2|TRBD1|few
TGTGCCAGCAGTGGCGGGGGGACAGAGCAGCCCCAGCATTTT
CASSGGGTEQPQHF
>TRBJ2-1|TRBV11-2|TRBD1|.
TGTGCCAGCACCCGACCCCCCCGCGGACAGGGCGTGAGGCAGTTCTTC
CASTRPPRGQGVRQFF
>TRBJ2-7|TRBV21-1|.|.
TGTGCCAGCAGCAAAGCGCGAGGGACAGCCTACGAGCAGTACTTC
CASSKARGTAYEQYF
>TRBJ1-3|TRBV5-6|.|.
TGTGCCAGCAGCTTGAGGACAATCGGAAACACCATATATTTT
CASSLRTIGNTIYF
>TRBJ1-6|TRBV11-2|.|.
TGTGCCAGCAGCTCACTGAGTAATTCACCCCTCCACTTT
CASSSLSNSPLHF
>TRBJ2-5|TRBV7-6|.|.
TGTGCCAGCAGCCCCCTCAGCGGGGAGACCCAGTACTTC
CASSPLSGETQYF
>TRBJ1-1|TRBV6-1|TRBD1|.
TGTGCCACCACACCCGGACAGGCCCGGGGGGCTTTCTTT
CATTPGQARGAFF
>TRBJ2-7|TRBV6-1|.|.
TGTGCCAGCAGCCCCCCGGGTCCCAGCGAGCAGTACTTC
CASSPPGPSEQYF
>TRBJ1-2|TRBV19|.|.
TGTGCCAGTGACGGATTCTACGGCTACACCTTC
CASDGFYGYTF
>TRBJ2-1|TRBV7-8|TRBD1|.
TGTGCCAGCAGCTTAGCCCCGACAGGGAATGAGCAGTTCTTC
CASSLAPTGNEQFF
>TRBJ2-3|TRBV21-1|.|.
TGTGCCAGCACCAAACGGGGACTAGATCAAGATACGCAGTATTTT
CASTKRGLDQDTQYF
>TRBJ2-1|TRBV7-2|TRBD2|.
TGTGCCAGCAGCCCAACTAGCGGGGGGGCTGAGCAGTTCTTC
CASSPTSGGAEQFF
>TRBJ1-2|TRBV5-4|.|.
TGTGCCAGCAGCTTGTCATCGGGACGGACCTATGGCTACACCTTC
CASSLSSGRTYGYTF
>TRBJ2-5|TRBV4-2|TRBD2|.
TGTGCCAGCAGCCCTTTTGGGGGGGATAGCGAGACCCAGTACTTC
CASSPFGGDSETQYF
>TRBJ1-2|TRBV6-1|.|.
TGTGCCAGCAGTGATGAGGACGGTTATGGTGGCTACACCTTC
CASSDEDGYGGYTF
>TRBJ2-1|TRBV10-1|.|.
TGCGCCAGCAGTACGTCTTTGGACGGAACGCAGTTCTTC
CASSTSLDGTQFF
>TRBJ2-5|TRBV2|.|.
TGTGCCAGCTGCAGGGTGGCAGAGACCCAGTACTTC
CASCRVAETQYF
>TRBJ2-5|TRBV13|TRBD1|.
TGTGCCAGCACCGGGACAGGGGGGCAAGAGACCCAGTACTTC
CASTGTGGQETQYF
>TRBJ2-7|TRBV27|.|.
TGTGCCAGCAGCCCCTCACTGTTAGGGGCCACCTACGAGCAGTACTTC
CASSPSLLGATYEQYF
>TRBJ2-2|TRBV19|TRBD1|.
TGTGCCAGTAGTATCGGGACAGGTCTGCCAGGGGAGCTGTTTTTT
CASSIGTGLPGELFF
>TRBJ2-3|TRBV5-1|.|.
TGCGCCAGCAGCTTGGGACAGCTCACAGATACGCAGTATTTT
CASSLGQLTDTQYF
>TRBJ1-2|TRBV7-9|.|.
TGTGCCAGCAGCTCGATGACAGAAAACTATGGCTACACCTTC
CASSSMTENYGYTF
>TRBJ1-1|TRBV4-1|TRBD1|.
TGCGCCAGCAGTCTGGCAGGGGGCATGAACACTGAAGCTTTCTTT
CASSLAGGMNTEAFF
>TRBJ1-5|TRBV7-9|TRBD1|.
TGTGCCAGCAGTTTAATAGGACAGGGTAGCGATCAGCCCCAGCATTTT
CASSLIGQGSDQPQHF
>TRBJ2-3|TRBV20-1|.|once
TGCAGTGCCCTAGCGCTCGATACGCAGTATTTT
CSALALDTQYF
>TRBJ1-1|TRBV2|.|.
TGTGCCAGCAGTGAACTGGGGAACACTGAAGCTTTCTTT
CASSELGNTEAFF
>TRBJ1-5|TRBV5-6|.|.
TGTGCCAGCAGCTTGGCCGGAAATCAGCCCCAGCATTTT
CASSLAGNQPQHF
>TRBJ1-1|TRBV15|.|.
TGTGCCACCAGCAGAGATTTACAGGGTTTGAACACTGAAGCTTTCTTT
CATSRDLQGLNTEAFF
>TRBJ2-5|TRBV6-1|TRBD2|.
TGTGCCAGCAGTGAACTAGCGGGAGGGTGGGAACAAGAGACCCAGTACTTC
CASSELAGGWEQETQYF
>TRBJ2-3|TRBV5-4|.|.
TGTGCCAGCAGCTTAAACACAGATACGCAGTATTTT
CASSLNTDTQYF
>TRBJ1-1|TRBV7-2|.|.
TGTGCCAGCAGCTTAGTATACGGGGGGAGCACTGAAGCTTTCTTT
CASSLVYGGSTEAFF
>TRBJ1-2|TRBV12-5|.|.
TGTGCTAGTGGTTTGAACCATGGCTACACCTTC
CASGLNHGYTF
>TRBJ2-1|TRBV6-5|TRBD1|few
TGTGCCAGCAGCCCTACGGGGACAGGGGGTAATGAGCAGTTCTTC
CASSPTGTGGNEQFF
>TRBJ2-1|TRBV4-2|.|.
TGTGCCAGCAGCCCAGGAAAGGGGACTCCGAGCAATGAGCAGTTCTTC
CASSPGKGTPSNEQFF
>TRBJ1-6|TRBV7-9|.|.
TGTGCCAGCAGCTTAGAAAATAATTCACCCCTCCACTTT
CASSLENNSPLHF
>TRBJ2-3|TRBV10-1|TRBD2|few
TGCGCCAGCAGTGATAGCGGGACTAGCACAGATACGCAGTATTTT
CASSDSGTSTDTQYF
>TRBJ1-4|TRBV4-1|.|few
TGCGCCAGCAGCCCCCCCGGACAGTGGACTAATGAAAAACTGTTTTTT
CASSPPGQWTNEKLFF
>TRBJ1-1|TRBV6-1|TRBD1|.
TGTGCCAGCAGGGGGGGACAGGCGTATACCACTGAAGCTTTCTTT
CASRGGQAYTTEAFF
>TRBJ1-2|TRBV14|.|once
TGTGCCAGCAGCCAAGATGAGGGGATGAAGACTAACTATGGCTACACCTTC
CASSQDEGMKTNYGYTF
>TRBJ2-1|TRBV19|TRBD2|.
TGTGCCAGTAGTCCGACTAGCGGGAGCGGTGAGCAGTTCTTC
CASSPTSGSGEQFF
>TRBJ1-1|TRBV4-1|.|.
TGCGCCAGCAGCCGCTCGGACATTGTAACTGAAGCTTTCTTT
CASSRSDIVTEAFF
>TRBJ2-2|TRBV30|.|.
TGTGCCTGGAGTGTACCCGGGAAGGGCACCGGGGAGCTGTTTTTT
CAWSVPGKGTGELFF
>TRBJ2-7|TRBV30|.|.
TGTGCCTCGGTGAGCTCCTACGAGCAGTACTTC
CASVSSYEQYF